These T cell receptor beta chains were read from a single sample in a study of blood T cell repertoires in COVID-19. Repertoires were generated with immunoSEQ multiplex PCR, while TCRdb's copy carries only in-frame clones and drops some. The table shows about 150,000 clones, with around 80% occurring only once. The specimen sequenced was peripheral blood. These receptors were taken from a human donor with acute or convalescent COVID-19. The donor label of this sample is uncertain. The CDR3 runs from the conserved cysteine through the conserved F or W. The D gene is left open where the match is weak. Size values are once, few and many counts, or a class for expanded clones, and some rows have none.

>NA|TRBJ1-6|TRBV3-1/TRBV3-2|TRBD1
TGTGCCAGCAGCTCAAGGACAGGGGCGACTAATTCACCCCTCCACTTT
CASSSRTGATNSPLHF
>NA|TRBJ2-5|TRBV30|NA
TGTGCCTGGCGTGGGGGGGGCAAACAAGAGACCCAGTACTTC
CAWRGGGKQETQYF
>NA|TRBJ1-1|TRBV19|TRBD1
TGTGCCAGTAGTACCGGGACAGTGAGCGTCACTGAAGCTTTCTTT
CASSTGTVSVTEAFF
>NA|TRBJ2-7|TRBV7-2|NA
TGTGCCAGCAGCTTAGACTCTCCCTACGAGCAGTACTTC
CASSLDSPYEQYF
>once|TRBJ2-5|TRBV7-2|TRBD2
TGTGCCAGCAGCTTTCTGAGCGGGGGAGTCCAAGAGACCCAGTACTTC
CASSFLSGGVQETQYF
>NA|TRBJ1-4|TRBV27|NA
TGTGCCAGCAGGACAGCAGCAACTAATGAAAAACTGTTTTTT
CASRTAATNEKLFF
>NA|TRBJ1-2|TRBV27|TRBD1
TGTGCCAGCAGTTTATATCAGGGGGCGCCGTATGGCTACACCTTC
CASSLYQGAPYGYTF
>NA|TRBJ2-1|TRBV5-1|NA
TGCGCCAGCAGCTTGGTGCTTAGCGAGAGTGAGCAGTTCTTC
CASSLVLSESEQFF
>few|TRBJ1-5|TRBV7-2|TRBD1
TGTGCCAGCAGCTTAGGACAGGGCCGATATCAGCCCCAGCATTTT
CASSLGQGRYQPQHF
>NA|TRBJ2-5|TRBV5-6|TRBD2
TGTGCCAGCCGCCCGGGGGGGGTTGAGACCCAGTACTTC
CASRPGGVETQYF
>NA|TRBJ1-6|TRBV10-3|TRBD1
TGTGCCATCAGTGAGAATAAAGGGGGCAGTTCACCCCTCCACTTT
CAISENKGGSSPLHF
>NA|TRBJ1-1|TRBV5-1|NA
TGCGCCAGCAGCTTGGCACAGAGTTTTTACACTGAAGCTTTCTTT
CASSLAQSFYTEAFF
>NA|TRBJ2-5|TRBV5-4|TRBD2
TGTGCCAGCAGCCTTGCGGGGGGGTCTCAAGAGACCCAGTACTTC
CASSLAGGSQETQYF
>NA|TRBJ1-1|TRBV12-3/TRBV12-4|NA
TGTGCCAGCAGTTTGGCGGGGGACACTGAAGCTTTCTTT
CASSLAGDTEAFF
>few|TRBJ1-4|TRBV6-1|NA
TGTGCCAGCAGTGAAAGGGGCCTCGGGACTAATGAAAAACTGTTTTTT
CASSERGLGTNEKLFF
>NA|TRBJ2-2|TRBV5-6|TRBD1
TGTGCCAGCAGCTTTTGGGACAGGGATTTGACCGGGGAGCTGTTTTTT
CASSFWDRDLTGELFF
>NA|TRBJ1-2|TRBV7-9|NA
TGTGCCAGCAGCCTACAGGGTAGGGGAGGCTACACCTTC
CASSLQGRGGYTF
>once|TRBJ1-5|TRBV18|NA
TGTGCCAGCTCACCATTTATGGGGCATGATGGCAATCAGCCCCAGCATTTT
CASSPFMGHDGNQPQHF
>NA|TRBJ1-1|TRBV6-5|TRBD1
TGTGCCAGCAGTCGAACAGGGGGTCCCACTGAAGCTTTCTTT
CASSRTGGPTEAFF
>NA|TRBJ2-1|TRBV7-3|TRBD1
TGTGCCAGCAGCTTAAAATCGGGACAGGGTGACAATGAGCAGTTCTTC
CASSLKSGQGDNEQFF
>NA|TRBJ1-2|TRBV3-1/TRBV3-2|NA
TGTGCCAGCAGCCCCGCCACAGGGAGTCGCGGAGTTTATGGCTACACCTTC
CASSPATGSRGVYGYTF
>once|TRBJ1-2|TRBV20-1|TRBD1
TGCAGTGCTAGTCTAAGGGGACAGGCAGGCTATGGCTACACCTTC
CSASLRGQAGYGYTF
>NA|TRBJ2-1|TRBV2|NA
TGTGCCAGCAGCTTAGGCGGGACCACCTACAATGAGCAGTTCTTC
CASSLGGTTYNEQFF
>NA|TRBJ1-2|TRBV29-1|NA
TGCAGCGTTGAACACAACCAGGGCTACACCTTC
CSVEHNQGYTF
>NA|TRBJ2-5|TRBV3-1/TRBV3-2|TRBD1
TGTGCCAGCAGCCAAGATACCGGGACAGTACTAGGGTGGACCCAGTACTTC
CASSQDTGTVLGWTQYF
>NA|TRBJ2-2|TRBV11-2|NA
TGTGCCAGCAGACGAGCCGGGGAGCTGTTTTTT
CASRRAGELFF
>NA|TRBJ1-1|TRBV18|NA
TGTGCCAGCTCACCAACTGAGAACACTGAAGCTTTCTTT
CASSPTENTEAFF
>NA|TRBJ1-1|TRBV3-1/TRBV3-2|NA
TGTGCCAGCAGCCGGGACGGCGGGATGAACACTGAAGCTTTCTTT
CASSRDGGMNTEAFF
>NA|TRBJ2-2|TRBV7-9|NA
TGTGCCAGCAGTACCGGGACAAGCGGGAACCGGGAGCTGTTTTTT
CASSTGTSGNRELFF
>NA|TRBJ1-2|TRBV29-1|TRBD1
TGCAGCGTCGGGACAGTCTATGGCTACACCTTC
CSVGTVYGYTF
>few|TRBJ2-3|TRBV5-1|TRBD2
TGCGCCAGCAGATACGGACTAGCATTAGATACGCAGTATTTT
CASRYGLALDTQYF
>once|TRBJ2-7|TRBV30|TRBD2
TGTGCCTGGGAACAGCGGGGGCGATCCTACGAGCAGTACTTC
CAWEQRGRSYEQYF
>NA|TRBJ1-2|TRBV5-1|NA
TGCGCCAGCAGCTTGGTAGCCGACAGTAACTATGGCTACACCTTC
CASSLVADSNYGYTF
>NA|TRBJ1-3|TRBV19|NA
TGTGCCAGTAGTATGCGAGGAGAAAGGCGGGGAAACACCATATATTTT
CASSMRGERRGNTIYF
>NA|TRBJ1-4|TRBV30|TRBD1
TGTGCCTGGACGAGGACAGGGGGGGAAAAACTGTTTTTT
CAWTRTGGEKLFF
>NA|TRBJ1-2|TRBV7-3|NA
TGTGCCAGCAGCTTATCGATAACATCGGGGGGCTACACCTTC
CASSLSITSGGYTF
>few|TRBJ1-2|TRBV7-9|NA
TGTGCCAGCAGCCCTTTACAGGGAGACTACTATGGCTACACCTTC
CASSPLQGDYYGYTF